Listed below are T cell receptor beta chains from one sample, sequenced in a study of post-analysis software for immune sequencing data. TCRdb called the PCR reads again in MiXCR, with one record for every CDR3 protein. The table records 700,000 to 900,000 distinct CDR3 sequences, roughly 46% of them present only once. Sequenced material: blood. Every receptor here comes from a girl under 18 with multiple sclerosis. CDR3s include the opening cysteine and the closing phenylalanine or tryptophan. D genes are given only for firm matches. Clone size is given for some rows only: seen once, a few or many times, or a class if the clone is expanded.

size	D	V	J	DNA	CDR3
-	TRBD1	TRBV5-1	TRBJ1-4	TGCGCCAGCGGATCAGGGGGTTTGAATGAAAAACTGTTTTTT	CASGSGGLNEKLFF
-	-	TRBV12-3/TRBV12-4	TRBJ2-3	TGTGCCAGCAGTTTTGCCCCCCTCAGGGTTCGGACAGATACGCAGTATTTT	CASSFAPLRVRTDTQYF
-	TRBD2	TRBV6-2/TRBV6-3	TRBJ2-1	TGTGCCAGCACCGGGACTAGCGGGACCAATGAGCAGTTCTTC	CASTGTSGTNEQFF
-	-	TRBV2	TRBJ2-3	TGTGCCAGCAGTGAAGTTCCGGGGTTCGTTAGCACAGATACGCAGTATTTT	CASSEVPGFVSTDTQYF
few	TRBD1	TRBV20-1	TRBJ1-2	TGCAGTGCTGGCACAGGGGAATCGGGATATGGCTACACCTTC	CSAGTGESGYGYTF
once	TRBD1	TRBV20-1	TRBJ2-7	TGCAGTGCCACCTATCCGGGACAGGGGGTGTACGAGCAGTACTTC	CSATYPGQGVYEQYF
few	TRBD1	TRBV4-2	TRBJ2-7	TGTGCCAGCAGCCAAGGGGGGACAGGGAGCTACGAGCAGTACTTC	CASSQGGTGSYEQYF
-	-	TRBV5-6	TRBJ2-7	TGTGCCAGCAGCTTGGCCCCGTATATTCCAGGGTACGAGCAGTACTTC	CASSLAPYIPGYEQYF
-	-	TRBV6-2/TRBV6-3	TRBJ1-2	TGTGCCAGCAGTAACCAGCTCTACTCTAACTATGGCTACACCTTC	CASSNQLYSNYGYTF
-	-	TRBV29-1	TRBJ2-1	TGCAGCGTTGAAGCGGGAGTGGTACTCAGGGGGACTGAGCAGTTCTTC	CSVEAGVVLRGTEQFF
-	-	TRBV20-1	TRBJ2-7	TGCAGTGCCCCCCGTGGGGGGGCGGACGAGCAGTACTTC	CSAPRGGADEQYF
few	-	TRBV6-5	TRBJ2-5	TGTGCCAGCCGCTCTGCGGGCTGGGAGACCCAGTACTTC	CASRSAGWETQYF
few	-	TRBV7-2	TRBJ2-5	TGTGCCAGCAGCTCGTGGGACGGACAAGAGACCCAGTACTTC	CASSSWDGQETQYF
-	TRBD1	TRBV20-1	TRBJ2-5	TGCAGTGCTCGCAAAGGGGGGGGACAGGGACAAGAGACCCAGTACTTC	CSARKGGGQGQETQYF
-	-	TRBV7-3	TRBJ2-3	TGTGCCAGCAGCTCCCCCGAGGGGGATACGCAGTATTTT	CASSSPEGDTQYF
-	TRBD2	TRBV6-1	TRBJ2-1	TGTGCCAGCAGTGAAGCATGGGGACTAGACGGGGGTGAGCAGTTCTTC	CASSEAWGLDGGEQFF
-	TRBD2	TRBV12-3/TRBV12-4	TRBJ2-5	TGTGCCAGCAGTTTGGCACGAGCGGGAGATCGGGAGACCCAGTACTTC	CASSLARAGDRETQYF
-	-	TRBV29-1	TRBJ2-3	TGCAGCTTCCAGCCAACTGGAGGGGGCACAGATACGCAGTATTTT	CSFQPTGGGTDTQYF
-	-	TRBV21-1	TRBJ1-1	TGTGCCAGCAGCAAAGGTTCCGGCGGCGCTGAAGCTTTCTTT	CASSKGSGGAEAFF
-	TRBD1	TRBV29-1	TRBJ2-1	TGCAGCGTTGAACCGGGACAGAAACGCAATGAGCAGTTCTTC	CSVEPGQKRNEQFF
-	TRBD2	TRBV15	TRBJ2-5	TGTGCCACCAGCAGAGATACTAGCGGGGGGAAAGAGACCCAGTACTTC	CATSRDTSGGKETQYF
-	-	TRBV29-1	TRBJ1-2	TGCAGCTTCACAGTGTTAGGGGACTATGGCTACACCTTC	CSFTVLGDYGYTF
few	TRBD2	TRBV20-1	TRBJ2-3	TGCAGTGCTAGGATCACTAGCGGGATGGAAAATACGCAGTATTTT	CSARITSGMENTQYF
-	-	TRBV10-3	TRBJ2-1	TGTGCCATCAAGGAACTAGCCCTTGGGGATGAGCAGTTCTTC	CAIKELALGDEQFF
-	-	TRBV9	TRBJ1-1	TGTGCCAGCAGCGTAGGGTGGGAGAACACTGAAGCTTTCTTT	CASSVGWENTEAFF
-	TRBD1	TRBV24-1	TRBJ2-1	TGTGCCACCAGTGAGGGGACGGGACAGAAATACAATGAGCAGTTCTTC	CATSEGTGQKYNEQFF
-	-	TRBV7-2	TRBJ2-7	TGTGCCAGCAGCTTCTCCGGGACGCCAACCTACGAGCAGTACTTC	CASSFSGTPTYEQYF
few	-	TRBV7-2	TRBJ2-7	TGTGCCAGCAGCTTAGGGGGCTCGGACTACGAGCAGTACTTC	CASSLGGSDYEQYF
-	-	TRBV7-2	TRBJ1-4	TGTGCCAGCAGTACAGCCGGGACGGGTAATGAAAAACTGTTTTTT	CASSTAGTGNEKLFF
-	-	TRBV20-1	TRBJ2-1	TGCAGTGCTAGAGAGGGGGAAGGCTCCTACAATGAGCAGTTCTTC	CSAREGEGSYNEQFF
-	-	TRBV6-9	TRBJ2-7	TGTGCCAGCAGTCCTACCGGGACCTCTCATTTACTTGAGTACTTC	CASSPTGTSHLLEYF
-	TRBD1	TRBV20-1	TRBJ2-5	TGCAGTGCTAGGCCCCTGGGACAGCGTGGAGAGACCCAGTACTTC	CSARPLGQRGETQYF
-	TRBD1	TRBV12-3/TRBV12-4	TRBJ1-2	TGTGCCAGCAGTTTTAAGGGACAGGGGACGAACTACACCTTC	CASSFKGQGTNYTF
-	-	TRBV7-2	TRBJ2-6	TGTGCCAGCAGCGAAAAGCGTGCATCTGGGGCCAACGTCCTGACTTTC	CASSEKRASGANVLTF
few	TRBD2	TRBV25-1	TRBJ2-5	TGTGCCAGCAGTGAATCGGGGCGCCTAGCGGGAACTGAGACCCAGTACTTC	CASSESGRLAGTETQYF